This T cell receptor (beta chain) was recovered during a study of Ad26.COV2.S vaccination and SARS-CoV-2 variants. The study, taken as a whole, reports: In TCR breadth and depth analyses, total T cell responses may have been underestimated.

Indicated treatment: approximately 18 received Ad26.COV2.S at low or high dose, single or two shots; a few received placebo; per-sample allocation not given. The samples date from day 63 after the first vaccine or placebo injection. Regarding this clone: Its antigen is still unknown.

Clones were sequenced by immunoSEQ multiplex PCR, and TCRdb holds only the in-frame ones, with some missing. The sample lists some 390,000 clones; around 85% were seen once. Source: peripheral blood, taken in a trial of Ad26.COV2.S vaccine versus placebo. This clonotype was obtained from a person between 18 and 65 years old who received the Ad26.COV2.S COVID-19 vaccine or a placebo.

The chain's CDR3 is CAWSVRGVSGNTIYF. CDR3 DNA sequence: TGTGCCTGGAGTGTACGGGGGGTTTCTGGAAACACCATATATTTT. This rearrangement joins TRBV30 to TRBJ1-3; D is perhaps TRBD1 (5 bases). Germline CDR1 reads GTSNPN; CDR2 reads SVGIG (reference sequence). With 0 bases removed from V and 1 base from J, the gap between germline ends came to 10 bases. The CDR3 contains 15 residues. Combining the CDR3 with reference TRBV30 and TRBJ1-3 gives the whole variable domain SQTIHQWPATLVQPVGSPLSLECTVEGTSNPNLYWYRQAAGRGLQLLFYSVGIGQISSEVPQNLSASRPQDRQFILSSKKLLLSDSGFYLCAWSVRGVSGNTIYFGEGSWLTVV.